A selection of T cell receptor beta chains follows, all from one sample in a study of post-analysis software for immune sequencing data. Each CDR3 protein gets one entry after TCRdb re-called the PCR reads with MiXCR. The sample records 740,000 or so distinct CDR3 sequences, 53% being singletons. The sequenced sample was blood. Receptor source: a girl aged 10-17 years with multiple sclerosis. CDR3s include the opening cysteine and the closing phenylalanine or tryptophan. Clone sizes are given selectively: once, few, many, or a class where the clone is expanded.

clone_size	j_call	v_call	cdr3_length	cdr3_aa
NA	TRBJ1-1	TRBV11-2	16	CASSLSLDRMNTEAFF
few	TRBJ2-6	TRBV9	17	CASSKQGAAPGANVLTF
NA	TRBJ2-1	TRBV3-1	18	CASSQFPISDLTYNEQFF
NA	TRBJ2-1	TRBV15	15	CATSRDERPYNEQFF
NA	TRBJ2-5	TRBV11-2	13	CASRAGVAATQYF
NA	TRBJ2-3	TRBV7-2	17	CASRSPGTSGGADTQYF
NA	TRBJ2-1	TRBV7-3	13	CASSLVVTNEQFF
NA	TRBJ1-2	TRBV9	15	CASTAGTGNNYGYTF
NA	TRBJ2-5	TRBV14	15	CASSQAGTGYETQYF
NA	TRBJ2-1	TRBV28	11	CASSYRTGQFF
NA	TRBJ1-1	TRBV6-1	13	CASIPIGNTEAFF
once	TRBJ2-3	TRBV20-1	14	CSAFLAGAADTQYF
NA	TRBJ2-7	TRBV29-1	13	CSVGASASYEQYF
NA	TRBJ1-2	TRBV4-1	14	CASSYLDRVGGYTF
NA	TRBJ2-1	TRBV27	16	CASSYSGGASDNEQFF
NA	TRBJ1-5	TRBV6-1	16	CASSEVASGSYQPQHF
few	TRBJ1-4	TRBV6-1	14	CASSAGQANEKLFF
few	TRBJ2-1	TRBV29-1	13	CSVVTVGYNEQFF
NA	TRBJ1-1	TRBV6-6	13	CASTLTRGTEAFF
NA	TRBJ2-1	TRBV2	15	CASVPGTGSYNEQFF
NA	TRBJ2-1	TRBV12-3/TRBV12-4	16	CASSSTDGGSYNEQFF
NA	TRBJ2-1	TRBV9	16	CASSALAGGPIYEQFF
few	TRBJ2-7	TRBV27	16	CASSPPGAALSYEQYF
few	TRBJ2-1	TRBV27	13	CASSGTGFNEQFF
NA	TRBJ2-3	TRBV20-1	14	CSARDQGRTDTQYF
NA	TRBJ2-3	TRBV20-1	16	CSARDRPVAGTDTQYF
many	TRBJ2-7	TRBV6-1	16	CASSEAHGTGSYEQYF
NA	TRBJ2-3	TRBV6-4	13	CASSDAQGSTQYF
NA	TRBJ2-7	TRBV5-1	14	CASSLKSSSYEQYF
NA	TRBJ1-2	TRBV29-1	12	CSVETGAYGYTF
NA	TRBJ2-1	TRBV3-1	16	CASSQDPGGWDNEQFF
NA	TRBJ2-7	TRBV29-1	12	CSVRTGDYEQYF
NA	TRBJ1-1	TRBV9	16	CASSVGGGRLDTEAFF
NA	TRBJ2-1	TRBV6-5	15	CASSYVVAGANEQFF
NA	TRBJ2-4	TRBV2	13	CASSEVRANIQYF
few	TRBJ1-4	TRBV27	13	CASRLSPDKKLFF
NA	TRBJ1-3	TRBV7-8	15	CASSWGPGVRGGEYF
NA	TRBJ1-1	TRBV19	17	CASSSLPGERPDTEAFF
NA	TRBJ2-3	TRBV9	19	CASSPQGTSGPWGTDTQYF
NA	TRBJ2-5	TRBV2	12	CASSEGGPGLYF
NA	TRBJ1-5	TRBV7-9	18	CASSLEVVSRGRGQPQHF
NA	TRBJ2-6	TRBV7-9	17	CASSLSSGVPGANVLTF
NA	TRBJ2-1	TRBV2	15	CASRTDRTIYNEQFF
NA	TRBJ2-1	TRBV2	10	CASSRGLGFF
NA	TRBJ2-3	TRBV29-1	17	CSVEDGLAGGGTDTQYF
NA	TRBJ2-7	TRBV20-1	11	CSARDCYEQYF
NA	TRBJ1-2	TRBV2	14	CASSEARQGGGYTF
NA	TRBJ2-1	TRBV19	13	CASSSTGGGEQFF
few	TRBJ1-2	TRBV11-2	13	CASSRPRNYGYTF
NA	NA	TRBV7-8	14	CASSITTGTGTQYF
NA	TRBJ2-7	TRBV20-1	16	CSARDLTGGSYNEQYF